The clone carrying this T cell receptor (beta chain) showed up many times. Time point of the sample: pre-sensitization, week 0. The treatment denotes: therapeutic diphenylcyclopropenone sensitization with weekly scalp DPC. People who gave samples had alopecia, were 18 to 70 years old, and were suitable for DPC. Sequencing started from total RNA isolated from unfractionated whole blood. This CDR3 comprises 15 residues. The germline V gene has CDR1 KGHDR and CDR2 SFDVKD. V was shortened by 4 bases and J by 5 bases, with 14 bases between the two germline ends. The data belong to a study of human T cells and chemical hapten exposure. In TCRdb, the RACE reads were re-called with MiXCR into one record per CDR3 protein. The table has roughly 380,000 distinct CDR3 sequences, roughly 5% seen once.

This sequence originates from a woman in her forties or fifties with alopecia areata. Some clones in this sample may be carry-over from other donors' samples. The sequencing here drew on whole blood, taken in connection with sensitization to the hapten diphenylcyclopropenone (DPC). This chain connects TRBV24-1 to TRBJ2-1; possibly TRBD1 or TRBD2 for D (6 bases each). CDR3 DNA sequence: TGTGCCACCAGTGAATGGGGGCGGGACCACAATGAGCAGTTCTTC. Translating gives CATSEWGRDHNEQFF.